The T cell receptor (beta chain) described here comes from a study of metastatic and nonmetastatic thyroid tumors. Across the study: Repertoires were compared across blood and tumor or nodule tissue from malignant and benign thyroid patients.

As handled by the study authors: The study took CDR3 differences across clinicopathological groups and made a distant-metastasis classifier for papillary thyroid cancer from them. TCRdb re-analyzed the PCR reads through MiXCR. The V and J calls follow TCRdb's processing rather than the paper's. This table has about 20,000 clones, around 15% appearing once. There were no patients who had received any treatment before thyroid surgery. Broader study findings: In both blood and tumor samples, TCR beta diversity was reported significantly higher for malignant than benign nodules.

This clone was counted between two and nine times. The antigen remains unidentified. Source material: tumor tissue. The sequence derives from a female donor with papillary thyroid cancer or a benign thyroid nodule (not recorded which). Some clones in this sample may be carry-over from other donors' samples.

CDR3 residues: CASSLGNEQFF. The CDR3 DNA reads TGTGCCAGCAGTCTTGGGAATGAGCAGTTCTTC. The gene calls are TRBV27 and TRBJ2-1; D gene uncertain. Looked up from germline, CDR1 is MNHEY and CDR2 is SMNVEV (reference sequence). Deletions cut 5 bases from V and 7 bases from J, with 6 bases between. This CDR3 is 11 amino acids long.